This entry lists 30 T cell receptor beta chains sequenced from one sample in a study of long-term antiretroviral therapy in people with HIV. At the survey level, the v3.0 immunoSEQ assay was run. Assay: immunoSEQ multiplex PCR; the TCRdb copy retains only in-frame clones and omits some. The sample lists roughly 42,000 clones; around 85% were seen once. The sequencing used unsorted PBMCs, collected 3.1 years after starting antiretroviral therapy. The receptors originated from a woman in her forties or fifties with HIV.

V is TRBV6-1 and J is TRBJ2-2, with TRBD1 identical over 8 bases. CDR3 length: 15 amino acids. CDR1 MNHNS and CDR2 SASEGT come from the germline V gene. With V trimmed by 7 bases and J by 6 bases, 10 bases remained unmatched. The CDR3 DNA reads TGTGCCAGCACCATAAGACAGGGGAGCTCCGGGGAGCTGTTTTTT. Encoded protein: CASTIRQGSSGELFF.

This clone appeared a single time. The CDR3 coding sequence is TGCAGCGTGCGCGAGCGTGGGGCGGGGGACACTGAAGCTTTCTTT. It translates to CSVRERGAGDTEAFF. The rearrangement joins TRBV29-1 to TRBJ1-1, with D perhaps TRBD1 (5 bases). CDR3 length: 15 amino acids. The V end lost 6 bases, the J end lost 3 bases, and 20 bases lay between the germline ends. Per the germline V gene, CDR1 is SQVTM and CDR2 is ANQGSEA.

Comment on this clone: Its ends do not fully match the called genes, so a read error is possible. This chain links TRBV7-7 with TRBJ2-5, with a tentative D call TRBD2 (7 bases). The CDR3 has 17 amino acids. Per the germline V gene, CDR1 is SSHAT and CDR2 is FNYEAQ (reference sequence). The chain's CDR3 is CASSLGGLAAIQETQYF. The CDR3 nucleotides are TGTGCTAGCAGCTTAGGGGGGCTAGCGGCTATACAAGAGACCCAGTACTTC.

This clone was seen only a few times. This chain connects TRBV10-1 to TRBJ2-5; either TRBD1 or TRBD2 may supply D (5 bases each). Trimming removed 2 bases at V and 5 bases at J, with 12 bases between. The CDR3 has 14 amino acids. Looked up from germline, CDR1 is WNHNN and CDR2 is SYGVQD (reference sequence). In DNA form, the CDR3 reads TGCGCCAGCAGTGAGGGGCAGGGCGGGGAGACCCAGTACTTC. This gives the protein CASSEGQGGETQYF.

Here the CDR3 reads CASSQGIYTDTQYF. The CDR3 DNA reads TGCGCCAGCAGCCAAGGGATTTACACAGATACGCAGTATTTT. The gene calls are TRBV4-3 and TRBJ2-3; unclear D gene. Germline CDR1 is LGHNA and CDR2 is YSLEER. This CDR3 spans 14 amino acids. V was trimmed by 1 base and J by 2 bases, leaving 7 bases between them.

The chain joins TRBV30 to TRBJ2-7; TRBD1 aligns across 8 bases. CDR1 and CDR2 (germline): GTSNPN, SVGIG (reference sequence). V lost 6 bases to trimming and J lost 0 bases; unmatched junction nucleotides: 7. The CDR3 runs to 14 residues. The CDR3 sequence is CACGGQGGSYEQYF. DNA of the CDR3: TGTGCCTGTGGAGGACAGGGAGGCTCCTACGAGCAGTACTTC.

The chain carries TRBV29-1 and TRBJ1-1; D uncertain. Trimming took 5 bases from V and 0 from J, leaving 10 bases between them. This CDR3 spans 13 amino acids. In germline, CDR1 is SQVTM, CDR2 ANQGSEA. This chain's CDR3 is CSVYLGMNTEAFF. The DNA of the CDR3 is TGCAGCGTTTATCTCGGCATGAACACTGAAGCTTTCTTT.

The count of this clone is one. The chain recombines TRBV6-9 with TRBJ2-2; a weak D match, TRBD1 (6 bases). V lost 4 bases and J lost 5, with 17 bases in between. Per germline, CDR1 MNHGY and CDR2 SVAAGI. The CDR3 extends over 16 amino acids. In DNA, the CDR3 is TGTGCCAGCAGTTCAAACAGGGTATTATCGACCGGGGAGCTGTTTTTT. As protein: CASSSNRVLSTGELFF.

The V gene is TRBV7-9, the J gene TRBJ1-2; no reliable D call. This CDR3 comprises 13 residues. V lost 1 base, J lost 4 bases, and 7 bases lay in between. The germline gives CDR1 SEHNR, CDR2 FQNEAQ (reference sequence). CDR3 in amino acids: CASSLDSGYGYTF. CDR3 DNA: TGTGCCAGCAGCTTAGATTCGGGCTATGGCTACACCTTC.

V is TRBV19 and J is TRBJ2-7; a weak D match, TRBD2 (5 bases). Trimming removed 5 bases at V and 1 base at J, with 30 bases between. The CDR3 runs 20 residues. The V gene's germline CDR1 is LNHDA and CDR2 SQIVND (reference sequence). CDR3 protein: CASSPIPDQADHRRSYEQYF. CDR3 coding DNA: TGTGCCAGTAGTCCAATCCCCGACCAGGCAGATCACCGGAGGTCCTACGAGCAGTACTTC.

The V gene is TRBV18, the J gene TRBJ1-2; perhaps TRBD1 as D (6 bases). The V gene's germline CDR1 is KGHSH and CDR2 LQKENI. The V end lost 1 base, the J end lost 6 bases, and 15 bases lay between the germline ends. There are 15 residues in the CDR3. The CDR3 is CASSPQAGAENGYTF. CDR3 DNA sequence: TGTGCCAGCTCACCACAGGCAGGGGCAGAGAATGGCTACACCTTC.

The rearrangement uses TRBV5-5 and TRBJ2-7; D ambiguous. The CDR3 is 14 residues long. Germline assignment: CDR1 SGHKS and CDR2 YYEKEE (reference sequence). Between the trimmed V and J ends, which lost 0 bases and 2 bases, there was a span of 9 bases. The CDR3 DNA reads as TGTGCCAGCAGCTTGGGGACGACAACCTACGAGCAGTACTTC. Translating gives CASSLGTTTYEQYF.

This clone was seen a single time. The chain combines TRBV5-1 with TRBJ1-5, with unresolved D. The length of the CDR3 is 15 residues. V lost 1 base and J 0 bases, leaving 8 bases between the germline ends. Germline V gene lookup returns CDR1 SGHRS and CDR2 YFSETQ. The CDR3 is CASSLTGYSNQPQHF. The CDR3 DNA is TGCGCCAGCAGCTTGACGGGTTATAGCAATCAGCCCCAGCATTTT. The full variable domain, its missing parts supplied by reference TRBV5-1 and TRBJ1-5, is KAGVTQTPRYLIKTRGQQVTLSCSPISGHRSVSWYQQTPGQGLQFLFEYFSETQRNKGNFPGRFSGRQFSNSRSEMNVSTLELGDSALYLCASSLTGYSNQPQHFGDGTRLSIL.

This sequence joins TRBV21-1 and TRBJ2-1; the table's D call TRBD2 went unverified against the DNA. TRBV21-1 is flagged as a pseudogene. The CDR3 runs 17 residues. In DNA, the CDR3 is TGTGCCAGCAGCAAAGTGGAAGGGGGGGCCTCCTACAATGAGCAGTTCTTC. Translation: CASSKVEGGASYNEQFF.

This chain links TRBV7-2 with TRBJ1-1; 9 bases fit TRBD1. Germline V CDR1 and CDR2: SGHTA, FQGNSA. Germline trimming cut 6 bases from V and 4 bases from J; bases unmatched to any gene: 6. The CDR3 has 14 residues. In DNA form, the CDR3 reads TGTGCCAGCAGAACCGGGACAGGGCTCACTGAAGCTTTCTTT. Protein sequence: CASRTGTGLTEAFF. Filled out from reference TRBV7-2 and TRBJ1-1, the complete variable domain reads GAGVSQSPSNKVTEKGKDVELRCDPISGHTALYWYRQSLGQGLEFLIYFQGNSAPDKSGLPSDRFSAERTGGSVSTLTIQRTQQEDSAVYLCASRTGTGLTEAFFGQGTRLTVV.

This chain joins TRBV7-6 and TRBJ2-7; D possibly corresponds to TRBD1 (5 bases). Trimming stripped 1 base from V and 4 bases from J, with 14 bases between. CDR3 length: 15 residues. Germline CDR1 and CDR2: SGHVS and FNYEAQ. CDR3 in amino acids: CASSLGQGSLYEQYF. CDR3 nucleotide sequence: TGTGCCAGCAGCTTAGGGCAGGGTAGCTTGTACGAGCAGTACTTC.

V usage is TRBV23-1 and J usage is TRBJ1-5; a possible D gene is TRBD1 (5 bases). TRBV23-1 has ORF status, its function being uncertain. The CDR3 length is 16 residues. V gave up 4 bases and J gave up 3 bases, with 16 bases separating them. The CDR3: CASSRHSDSDNQPQHF. The CDR3 DNA is TGCGCCAGCAGTCGACACTCCGACAGTGACAATCAGCCCCAGCATTTT.

This clone is a singleton in its sample. This chain links TRBV28 with TRBJ1-5, with D perhaps matching TRBD1 (6 bases). Germline lookup yields CDR1 MDHEN and CDR2 SYDVKM. This CDR3 is 16 amino acids long. The ends were cut back, 5 bases at V and 2 bases at J, with 16 bases in the middle. The CDR3 reads CASSPGGGVGNQPQHF. The CDR3 DNA is TGTGCCAGCAGTCCCGGAGGGGGGGTGGGCAATCAGCCCCAGCATTTT.

The chain is built from TRBV18 and TRBJ1-2; 7 nucleotides match TRBD1. V lost 6 bases to trimming and J lost 0 bases; unmatched junction nucleotides: 7. CDR1 and CDR2 from the germline V gene are KGHSH and LQKENI. The CDR3 covers 15 residues. CDR3 in DNA: TGTGCCAGCTCCTTCGGGACAGCGTCTAACTATGGCTACACCTTC. It yields the protein CASSFGTASNYGYTF.

This chain joins TRBV6-1 and TRBJ2-5; 7 nucleotides agree with TRBD2. V was pared by 2 bases and J by 4 bases, with 10 bases of the junction left unmatched. The CDR3 has 16 amino acids. Germline V gene data show CDR1 as MNHNS and CDR2 as SASEGT. In nucleotides, the CDR3 is TGTGCCAGCAGTGAAATGACTAGCCCCTCCGTAGAGACCCAGTACTTC. Its translation: CASSEMTSPSVETQYF.

The chain uses TRBV19 and TRBJ1-1; weak D call: TRBD1 (6 bases). The CDR3 contains 16 residues. Germline CDR1 is LNHDA and CDR2 is SQIVND (reference sequence). Trimming left V 5 bases short and J 0 bases short, with 16 bases between. The CDR3 loop is CASSSGTITMNTEAFF. In DNA form, the CDR3 reads TGTGCCAGTAGTTCCGGGACAATCACCATGAACACTGAAGCTTTCTTT. Full variable domain (rest looked up from reference TRBV19 and TRBJ1-1): DGGITQSPKYLFRKEGQNVTLSCEQNLNHDAMYWYRQDPGQGLRLIYYSQIVNDFQKGDIAEGYSVSREKKESFPLTVTSAQKNPTAFYLCASSSGTITMNTEAFFGQGTRLTVV.

This chain joins TRBV2 and TRBJ2-1, with 8 bases lining up with TRBD2. Germline assignment: CDR1 SNHLY and CDR2 FYNNEI. V dropped 6 bases and J dropped 10; count of bases not matched to a gene: 8. This CDR3 region has 13 residues. The DNA of the CDR3 is TGTGCCAGCAGCGGGACTAGGGGCTGGGAGCAGTTCTTC. As protein: CASSGTRGWEQFF.

This clone was observed a single time. The chain links TRBV15 to TRBJ2-5, with 7 bases identical to TRBD2. CDR3 length: 16 residues. CDR1 LNHNV and CDR2 YYDKDF come from the germline V gene (reference sequence). V shed 4 bases and J 1 base; nucleotides not matched to a gene: 9. This chain's CDR3 is CATSNLIWGGQETQYF. Here the CDR3 DNA reads TGTGCCACCAGCAACCTAATCTGGGGGGGCCAAGAGACCCAGTACTTC.

The V and J genes are TRBV10-3 and TRBJ2-5; the match to TRBD2 covers 13 bases. This CDR3 comprises 16 residues. The J segment lost 2 bases and the V segment lost 4 bases, leaving 4 bases of the junction unmatched. The germline V gene encodes CDR1 ENHRY and CDR2 SYGVKD. DNA of the CDR3: TGTGCCATCAGTGGACTAGCGGGGGGTGAACAAGAGACCCAGTACTTC. Encoded protein: CAISGLAGGEQETQYF.

The chain couples TRBV7-9 to TRBJ2-3; 7 bases are shared with TRBD2. V lost 5 bases to trimming and J lost 1 base; unmatched junction nucleotides: 3. Germline lookup yields CDR1 SEHNR and CDR2 FQNEAQ (reference sequence). This CDR3 has 14 amino acids. CDR3 residues: CASSVSGGTDTQYF. CDR3 sequence (DNA): TGTGCCAGCAGCGTCAGCGGGGGCACAGATACGCAGTATTTT.

J is TRBJ2-5 and V is TRBV7-9, with TRBD2 matching 8 bases. From germline, CDR1 is SEHNR and CDR2 FQNEAQ (reference sequence). The V and J ends lost 1 base and 1 base, in that order; junction bases with no gene match: 2. This CDR3 is built from 15 residues. The CDR3 loop is CASSLVAGGQETQYF. For the CDR3, the DNA is TGTGCCAGCAGCTTAGTCGCGGGGGGCCAAGAGACCCAGTACTTC.

This chain joins TRBV19 and TRBJ2-1; TRBD1 matches at 9 bases. V lost 4 bases to trimming and J lost 4 bases; unmatched junction nucleotides: 5. This CDR3 has 15 residues. From germline, CDR1 is LNHDA and CDR2 SQIVND (reference sequence). CDR3 in amino acids: CASSTIGQGYNEQFF. For the CDR3, the DNA is TGTGCCAGTAGTACAATTGGACAGGGGTACAATGAGCAGTTCTTC.

This sequence joins TRBV5-8 and TRBJ1-1, with 7 bases identical to TRBD1. Trimming at V came to 4 bases and at J to 1 base, leaving 10 bases not matched to a gene. The CDR3 is made up of 16 amino acids. CDR1 SGHTS and CDR2 YDEGEE come from the germline V gene. The CDR3: CASSDKGGQQNTEAFF. The CDR3 nucleotides are TGTGCCAGCAGCGATAAAGGGGGACAGCAGAACACTGAAGCTTTCTTT.

This clone appeared a few times. The CDR3 protein is CASSLGSVINYGYTF. The CDR3 DNA is TGTGCCAGCAGCTTAGGCAGTGTGATTAACTATGGCTACACCTTC. The genes are TRBV5-4 and TRBJ1-2; D uncertain. The CDR3 loop spans 15 amino acids. Germline loops: CDR1 SGHNT, CDR2 YYREEE (reference sequence). The V end lost 2 bases, the J end lost 1 base, and 12 bases lay between the germline ends.

This clone was detected only a few times. The chain is built from TRBV7-9 and TRBJ2-7, with unresolved D. Germline values: CDR1 SEHNR, CDR2 FQNEAQ (reference sequence). The CDR3 extends over 15 amino acids. Trimming cost V 5 bases and J 0 bases, with 14 bases left between them. CDR3 bases: TGTGCCAGCAGCCCAACCCGCTATAGCTCCTACGAGCAGTACTTC. Residues: CASSPTRYSSYEQYF.